A selection of T cell receptor beta chains follows, all from one sample in a study of response to subunit inactivated influenza vaccine. TCRdb reprocessed the RT-PCR reads with MiXCR, giving one entry per CDR3 protein. This sample yields about 830,000 distinct CDR3 sequences, of which approximately 17% are seen a single time; approximately 10% belongs to the top ten. The sample here was PBMCs from blood, taken about 5 days after vaccination. Receptor source: a man in his fifties who received an inactivated influenza vaccine. The CDR3 runs from the conserved cysteine through the conserved F or W. D genes are given only for firm matches. Clone size is given for some rows only: seen once, a few or many times, or a class if the clone is expanded.

cdr3_length,j_call,clone_size,v_call,d_call,cdr3_nt,cdr3_aa
13,TRBJ1-1,few,TRBV10-3,-,TGTGCCATCGGTGCGGGCATGAACACTGAAGCTTTCTTT,CAIGAGMNTEAFF
15,TRBJ2-7,few,TRBV11-2,-,TGTGCCAGCAGCTTAGGAGTACGGCTATCCTACGAGCAGTACTTC,CASSLGVRLSYEQYF
17,TRBJ2-2,few,TRBV7-2,TRBD1,TGTGCCAGCAGCTTACGAACCGGGACAGGGAGCGCCGGGGAGCTGTTTTTT,CASSLRTGTGSAGELFF
14,TRBJ2-1,many,TRBV12-3/TRBV12-4,TRBD1,TGTGCCAGCAGTTTAAGGGACAGGGGGCGCGAGCAGTTCTTC,CASSLRDRGREQFF
14,TRBJ2-2,few,TRBV29-1,-,TGCAGCGTTGTTTCCCCGCTGGGAACCGGGGAGCTGTTTTTT,CSVVSPLGTGELFF
14,TRBJ1-2,-,TRBV5-1,TRBD1,TGCGCCAGCAGCTCGACAGGGTCTTTAGGCGGCTACACCTTC,CASSSTGSLGGYTF
17,TRBJ2-3,few,TRBV20-1,TRBD2,TGCAGTGCTAGACCTCGAACTAGCGGGAGCTTGCCAGATACGCAGTATTTT,CSARPRTSGSLPDTQYF
11,TRBJ2-7,-,TRBV29-1,-,TGCAGCGTTGGGGGGGGGCTCGAGCAGTACTTC,CSVGGGLEQYF
15,TRBJ2-3,-,TRBV28,-,TGTGCCAGCAGTCCGGACACCCCCAGGACAGATACGCAGTATTTT,CASSPDTPRTDTQYF
15,TRBJ2-2,-,TRBV20-1,TRBD1,TGCAGTGCTAGACCCTGGACAGGGAGCACCAGGGAGCTGTTTTTT,CSARPWTGSTRELFF